This record covers a single TCR beta chain. The data originate from a study of CD8 T cells in Susac syndrome. CD8+ and CD4+ T cells circulating in blood were sequenced for TCR beta. Treatment-naive patients with stable or active relapsing-remitting disease were the multiple sclerosis controls. Random hexamers were used to reverse transcribe the RNA input (0.5 to 1 ug). TCR beta CDR3 was amplified by immunoSEQ multiplex PCR. This amplification extended across 54 Vbeta and 13 Jbeta segments. One entry per CDR3 protein, called by TCRdb with MiXCR from the immunoSEQ multiplex PCR reads. The sample contains 180,000 or so distinct CDR3 sequences, more than 90% of which appear only once. The germline gives CDR1 SGHTA, CDR2 FQGNSA. The V gene lost 5 bases and the J gene lost 0 bases, with 7 bases spanning the gap. The CDR3 contains 13 residues.

The sequencing input was CD4+ T cells from PBMCs. The TCR sequence derives from a human donor with multiple sclerosis. The chain carries TRBV7-2 and TRBJ1-1; D gene uncertain. The CDR3 DNA sequence: TGTGCCAGCAGCCAACACATGAACACTGAAGCTTTCTTT. It is translated as CASSQHMNTEAFF. The entire variable domain, with the rest obtained from reference TRBV7-2 and TRBJ1-1, is as follows: GAGVSQSPSNKVTEKGKDVELRCDPISGHTALYWYRQSLGQGLEFLIYFQGNSAPDKSGLPSDRFSAERTGGSVSTLTIQRTQQEDSAVYLCASSQHMNTEAFFGQGTRLTVV.